The present T cell receptor beta chain was sequenced within a study of sequential checkpoint blockade in melanoma. Measured with immunoSEQ multiplex PCR; TCRdb has only the in-frame clones, and not every one. The table includes about 20,000 clones, 75% to 85% detected once. Germline V gives CDR1 SGHNT, CDR2 YYREEE (reference sequence). This CDR3 spans 14 amino acids. V lost 4 bases and J 4 bases, leaving 14 bases between the germline ends. Treatment in this sample: randomized to nivolumab then ipilimumab (arm A) or the reverse (arm B). Here the sequenced sample was CD8+ T cells sorted from blood (inferred from file names), taken from a patient given nivolumab and ipilimumab in sequence. The rearrangement uses TRBV5-4 and TRBJ1-1; tentatively, D is TRBD1 (6 bases). This clonotype was sampled from a human donor with melanoma. CDR3 sequence (DNA): TGTGCCAGCAGCCCGGCGGGGGCCCTCACTGAAGCTTTCTTT. Translation gives CASSPAGALTEAFF.